Following are 2 T cell receptor beta chains from one sample sequenced in a study of a mutant IDH1 vaccine in newly diagnosed glioma. Time point meaning: week 35, safety follow-up. A 20-mer mutant IDH1 peptide at 300 ug was injected subcutaneously with topical imiquimod. These receptors are not linked to any known antigen. The protocol was immunoSEQ multiplex PCR, while the TCRdb copy is restricted to in-frame clones and leaves out a portion. This sample has 44,000 or so clones; approximately 80% occur once, and the top ten carry roughly 5%. Source: PBMCs, taken from a glioma patient whose treatment included an IDH1 peptide vaccine. These receptors came from a woman in her 40s with glioma. Some clones in this sample may be carry-over from other donors' samples.

In this sample, this clone turned up a few times. CDR3: CASLNQDTQYF. In DNA form, the CDR3 reads TGTGCCAGCCTAAACCAAGATACGCAGTATTTT. The genes are TRBV27 and TRBJ2-3; D uncertain. The CDR3 runs to 11 residues. Germline V gives CDR1 MNHEY, CDR2 SMNVEV (reference sequence). The ends were cut back, 8 bases at V and 5 bases at J, with 8 bases in the middle.

This rearrangement joins TRBV5-1 to TRBJ2-5; TRBD2 matches at 10 bases. The CDR3 covers 18 residues. Trimming cost V 0 bases and J 3 bases; bases outside gene matches: 11. CDR1 is SGHRS, CDR2 YFSETQ, per germline. CDR3 sequence (DNA): TGCGCCAGCAGCTTGGTCCAGCGGGGGGGCCGAAGGGAAGAGACCCAGTACTTC. Translation: CASSLVQRGGRREETQYF.